This T cell receptor beta chain was recovered during a study of blood T cells in healthy people across ages. This CDR3 is built from 16 residues. The J segment lost 0 bases and the V segment lost 6 bases, leaving 8 bases of the junction unmatched. Germline lookup yields CDR1 MDHEN and CDR2 SYDVKM. Primers used in a second PCR of about 7 to 12 cycles were a sample-barcoded 5' primer and a J-beta primer mix. Each CDR3 protein is one row after TCRdb ran MiXCR on the 5' RACE reads. The sample gives hundreds of thousands of distinct CDR3 sequences, more than 55% of which show up once; roughly 25% is in the top ten.

The chain uses TRBV28 and TRBJ2-1; 7 nucleotides match TRBD1. This clonotype originated in a man aged 40-49 years in good health. What was sequenced was blood. CDR3 sequence (DNA): TGTGCCAGCAGGAAAGGGGGCGGCAGCTCCTACAATGAGCAGTTCTTC. It specifies CASRKGGGSSYNEQFF.